The rows below give T cell receptor beta chains drawn from one sample of a study of T cells in Graves' hyperthyroidism and ophthalmopathy. TCRdb itself ran the multiplex PCR reads through MiXCR, one entry per CDR3 protein. This sample yields under 400,000 distinct CDR3 sequences, of which 15% to 20% are seen a single time; 15% to 17% belongs to the top ten. Sequencing was carried out using blood. Receptors originate from a woman aged 40 to 50 with Graves' ophthalmopathy. Both conserved end residues are part of each CDR3. The D gene is left open where the match is weak. Rows give clone size only sometimes, using once, few, many, or a class for an expanded clone.

TGTGCCAGCAGCTTACGGGACAGGGTCTACACCTTC,CASSLRDRVYTF,TRBJ1-2,TRBD1,many,TRBV7-6
TGCAGCGTTTCCAGGGGTCGCAATCAGCCCCAGCATTTT,CSVSRGRNQPQHF,TRBJ1-5,-,many,TRBV29-1
TGTGCCAGCAGTGAAACTCGGCAGGTCTATGGCTACACCTTC,CASSETRQVYGYTF,TRBJ1-2,-,many,TRBV2
TGTGCCAGCAGTCCCTCAGGGGGATGGGCAAGGACCCAGTACTTC,CASSPSGGWARTQYF,TRBJ2-5,TRBD1,-,TRBV28
TGTGCCAGCAGTGAATTAACGTTGGGACAAGATGGCTACACCTTC,CASSELTLGQDGYTF,TRBJ1-2,-,many,TRBV6-1
TGTGCCAGTAGTATAGGGGACACGGAGCGATATGGCTACACCTTC,CASSIGDTERYGYTF,TRBJ1-2,-,many,TRBV19
TGTGCCAGCAGTGAAGATGGGTGGGAAACCTACGAGCAGTACTTC,CASSEDGWETYEQYF,TRBJ2-7,-,-,TRBV6-1
TGCAGTTCCCAGACTGGGACCTACGAGCAGTACTTC,CSSQTGTYEQYF,TRBJ2-7,-,many,TRBV20-1
TGTGCCAGCAGGCTCGTCCCCGGGGACCAAGAGACCCAGTACTTC,CASRLVPGDQETQYF,TRBJ2-5,-,many,TRBV11-2
TGTGCCACCAGTGATGCCGGGGTAGAACAGCCCCAGCATTTT,CATSDAGVEQPQHF,TRBJ1-5,-,many,TRBV24-1
TGCGCCAGCAGCCAATTGGGGGACACTGAAGCTTTCTTT,CASSQLGDTEAFF,TRBJ1-1,-,many,TRBV4-3
TGTGCCAGCAGCTTACAAGGGCAGCGGATACAAGAGACCCAGTACTTC,CASSLQGQRIQETQYF,TRBJ2-5,-,many,TRBV7-2
TGTGCCAGCAGTGAACTAGCGGAGGAAGGCGGGGAGCTGTTTTTT,CASSELAEEGGELFF,TRBJ2-2,TRBD2,many,TRBV28
TGTGCCAGCAGTTATCCGACTACTAGCGGCCACCGGCCGTACGAGCAGTACTTC,CASSYPTTSGHRPYEQYF,TRBJ2-7,TRBD2,many,TRBV6-2/TRBV6-3
TGTGCCAGTAGTATAGATTTGAACAGGGCGGAGGAGCAGTACTTC,CASSIDLNRAEEQYF,TRBJ2-7,-,many,TRBV19
TGTGCCAGCAGTCGGACAGGCCGCTCCTATGGCTACACCTTC,CASSRTGRSYGYTF,TRBJ1-2,TRBD1,many,TRBV28
TGCAGTGCTACATCGGACGGAAGGAACACTGAAGCTTTCTTT,CSATSDGRNTEAFF,TRBJ1-1,-,many,TRBV20-1
TGTGCCACCAGTGATCCTGGGGCCAACGTCCTGACTTTC,CATSDPGANVLTF,TRBJ2-6,-,many,TRBV24-1
TGTGCCAGCAGCCGTTATAATGGCGGGGCTGGGGCCAACGTCCTGACTTTC,CASSRYNGGAGANVLTF,TRBJ2-6,-,many,TRBV11-1
TGTGCCAGCAGCGTGGCCCTAGCTCCCGGGGAGCTGTTTTTT,CASSVALAPGELFF,TRBJ2-2,-,many,TRBV9
TGTGCCAGCAGTTTAGGCGGGGGGGGACACTTTTACTCTGGGGCCAACGTCCTGACTTTC,CASSLGGGGHFYSGANVLTF,TRBJ2-6,TRBD2,many,TRBV12-3/TRBV12-4
TGTGCCAGCAGCTTTTCGGACAGGGGGACTGAAGCTTTCTTT,CASSFSDRGTEAFF,TRBJ1-1,TRBD1,many,TRBV11-2
TGTGCCAGCAGGACCCCTGCCTACGAGCAGTACTTC,CASRTPAYEQYF,TRBJ2-7,-,many,TRBV28
TGTGCCAGCAGTTTACTGGCCGAAGGGGGAAACACCATATATTTT,CASSLLAEGGNTIYF,TRBJ1-3,-,many,TRBV12-3/TRBV12-4
TGCGCCAGCAGCCGGGGGGCCGAGCAGCCCCAGCATTTT,CASSRGAEQPQHF,TRBJ1-5,-,many,TRBV4-1
TGTGCCAGCAGTTCCCTGGGACAGGGGGCGCGTGAGACCCAGTACTTC,CASSSLGQGARETQYF,TRBJ2-5,TRBD1,many,TRBV28
TGTGCCTGGAGTGTACCCTGGCAGGGGCGGGAGACCCAGTACTTC,CAWSVPWQGRETQYF,TRBJ2-5,-,many,TRBV30
TGTGCCAGCAGTACACAGGCTCCGAACACTGAAGCTTTCTTT,CASSTQAPNTEAFF,TRBJ1-1,-,-,TRBV28
TGCAGTGCCGACCCCACAGGACAGGGGGCACGCAATGGCTACACCTTC,CSADPTGQGARNGYTF,TRBJ1-2,TRBD1,many,TRBV20-1
TGTGCCAGCAGTTACACCAGACTAGCGGGAGGGCAAGAGACCCAGTACTTC,CASSYTRLAGGQETQYF,TRBJ2-5,TRBD2,many,TRBV6-5
TGTGCCAGCAGTGACAGGGTATTTGGTAACTATGGCTACACCTTC,CASSDRVFGNYGYTF,TRBJ1-2,-,many,TRBV2
TGTGCCAGCACCGAAGGGTCTAGCGGGAGGGGGGACACCGGGGAGCTGTTTTTT,CASTEGSSGRGDTGELFF,TRBJ2-2,TRBD2,many,TRBV12-3/TRBV12-4
TGTGCCTGGAGTTTCTCCGGGACAGCACCCTATGGCTACACCTTC,CAWSFSGTAPYGYTF,TRBJ1-2,TRBD1,many,TRBV30
TGTGCCAGCAGTTTAACTACAGGGTTCAGCTCTGGAAACACCATATATTTT,CASSLTTGFSSGNTIYF,TRBJ1-3,-,many,TRBV12-3/TRBV12-4
TGTGCCAGCAGCCCTTCCCCGGGTTTGTCGGCCTACGAGCAGTACTTC,CASSPSPGLSAYEQYF,TRBJ2-7,-,many,TRBV6-1
TGTGCCACCAGTGATTTGAGGGGGATTCAGCCCCAGCATTTT,CATSDLRGIQPQHF,TRBJ1-5,-,many,TRBV24-1
TGCGCCAGCAGCCAAGTTCAGCAGGGGGCCTCGGAGACCCAGTACTTC,CASSQVQQGASETQYF,TRBJ2-5,TRBD1,once,TRBV4-1
TGTGCCAGCAGCACGGGTTTCTCCTACGAGCAGTACTTC,CASSTGFSYEQYF,TRBJ2-7,-,many,TRBV9
TGCAGTGCTAGAGATTTACGGGACAAAAAGCCCTACGAGCAGTACTTC,CSARDLRDKKPYEQYF,TRBJ2-7,-,-,TRBV20-1
TGCAGTGCCCAAGGGACTAGCGGGAGAAGCGAGCAGTACTTC,CSAQGTSGRSEQYF,TRBJ2-7,TRBD2,-,TRBV20-1
TGTGCCAGCTCGACGTTAAATTGGGACACTGAAGCTTTCTTT,CASSTLNWDTEAFF,TRBJ1-1,-,many,TRBV6-1
TGCGCCAGCAGCCGGACAGGGCCTCAGCCCCAGCATTTT,CASSRTGPQPQHF,TRBJ1-5,TRBD1,many,TRBV5-1
TGTGCCAGCAGCCGCCGACTAGCGGTAGAGACCCAGTACTTC,CASSRRLAVETQYF,TRBJ2-5,TRBD2,-,TRBV6-2/TRBV6-3
TGTGCCAGCAGGGGACAGATGATGAACACTGAAGCTTTCTTT,CASRGQMMNTEAFF,TRBJ1-1,TRBD1,many,TRBV2
TGTGCCAGCAGTGACAGGGATGGAAGGGAGACCCAGTACTTC,CASSDRDGRETQYF,TRBJ2-5,TRBD1,-,TRBV7-8
TGCAGTGCGGGAGCACAGGGGAACACTGAAGCTTTCTTT,CSAGAQGNTEAFF,TRBJ1-1,-,-,TRBV20-1
TGCGCCAGCAGCCAAGGATCGGCGGATCCGAGCCTCCAAGAGACCCAGTACTTC,CASSQGSADPSLQETQYF,TRBJ2-5,-,-,TRBV4-1
TGTGCCAGTAGTATGACAGGGGGCCGTCGCCAAGAGACCCAGTACTTC,CASSMTGGRRQETQYF,TRBJ2-5,TRBD1,few,TRBV19
TGTGCCAGCAGCTTAGAGGTCCTAGCCAAAAACATTCAGTACTTC,CASSLEVLAKNIQYF,TRBJ2-4,-,many,TRBV11-2
TGCAGCGTTTTGGACGTTGAAGCTTTCTTT,CSVLDVEAFF,TRBJ1-1,-,many,TRBV29-1
TGTGCCAGCAGCTTAGCACAGGGGGCGATTTACGAGCAGTACTTC,CASSLAQGAIYEQYF,TRBJ2-7,TRBD1,many,TRBV11-2
TGTGCCAGCAGCACTACACAGGGGAGGCAAAACATTCAGTACTTC,CASSTTQGRQNIQYF,TRBJ2-4,-,many,TRBV28
TGTGCCAGCAGTTCCCTGGGCGGCCATCAGCCCCAGCATTTT,CASSSLGGHQPQHF,TRBJ1-5,-,many,TRBV28
TGTGCCAGCAGAACCTCCGGGACAGGCGGGGAGACCCAGTACTTC,CASRTSGTGGETQYF,TRBJ2-5,TRBD1,-,TRBV12-3/TRBV12-4
TGTGCCAGCAGTTCGGGGCATAGAGGCCCTCTCCACTTT,CASSSGHRGPLHF,TRBJ1-6,-,many,TRBV6-5
TGTGCCAGCAGTGCTACCTACCCCCAAGAGACCCAGTACTTC,CASSATYPQETQYF,TRBJ2-5,-,many,TRBV2
TGTGCCAGCAGCCGGTCAGGGGAGCTGTTTTTT,CASSRSGELFF,TRBJ2-2,-,many,TRBV6-1
TGTGCCAGCAGTTCCACTAGCAGCACGAACACCGGGGAGCTGTTTTTT,CASSSTSSTNTGELFF,TRBJ2-2,-,-,TRBV12-3/TRBV12-4
TGTGCCAGCAGCGATACCACCAAGACTGAAGCTTTCTTT,CASSDTTKTEAFF,TRBJ1-1,-,many,TRBV7-8
TGTGCCAGCAGCTTAGGCGTAGGGGGGTATCAGCCCCAGCATTTT,CASSLGVGGYQPQHF,TRBJ1-5,-,many,TRBV7-9